The rows below give T cell receptor beta chains drawn from one sample of a study of shared clonotypes between healthy human individuals. This table comes from immunoSEQ multiplex PCR, and its TCRdb copy is limited to in-frame clones, with some not included. Here the sample spans 1,500,000 or so clones, approximately 98.5% being singletons. Sequencing input: naive CD4+ T cells sorted from blood. These receptors originate from a man aged 30 to 45 in good health. CDR3s leave out the opening cysteine and the closing phenylalanine or tryptophan.

TRBV5-8,ASSQVGNTIY
TRBV6-4,ASRLSPSTDTQY
TRBV6-1,ASSERQFYYEQY
TRBV5-4,ASQKGQGNTEAF
TRBV7-3,ASSLFLAGDSSYNEQF
TRBV29-1,SVWTPVGGYT
TRBV5-1,ASSLSSDTQY
TRBV11-3,ASSSQGYEQY
TRBV2,ASSDGLAGGTGELF
TRBV18,ASSPPTGGPLRGYGSQETQY
TRBV14,ASSQVHGNTIY
TRBV7-9,ASRPRFSEGTNTGELF
TRBV11-3,ASSLKIAGVTYEQY
TRBV9,ASSVGGGRTDTQY
TRBV21-1,AIPGHPYNEQF
TRBV2,ASSFGQDEKLF
TRBV19,ASSTRDRISGANVLT
TRBV6-5,ASSPPGVKNIQY
TRBV15,ATSRDHQGQY
TRBV5-4,ASSSGGGWMNTGELF
TRBV6-4,ASSGDRGGNYGYT
TRBV11-2,ASSPRGLAGVGGYEQY
TRBV2,ASRDRGTNQPQH
TRBV28,ASASGFREQY
TRBV21-1,ASSPSIGTSVPGELF
TRBV9,ASSVVGSPYSYNEQF
TRBV12-5,ASGLGTPGGLTGELF
TRBV18,ASSPPGLAAYEQY
TRBV19,ASSTGVQMNTEAF
TRBV7-9,ASSLGGLAGIYNEQF
TRBV4-1,ASSQAPGLDSNQPQH
TRBV15,ATSRAGAVTGELF
TRBV18,ASSPLARTGELF
TRBV7-9,ASSLVEGKPQH
TRBV29-1,SVLDREDWETQY
TRBV6-1,ASSEAGSTYEQY
TRBV19,ASSIGAGPYPQH
TRBV27,ASSFLRNTGELF
TRBV4-2,ASSQDPDRAYNEQF
TRBV14,ASSQTGTGPNYGYT
TRBV6-5,ASSYPGGTGANVLT